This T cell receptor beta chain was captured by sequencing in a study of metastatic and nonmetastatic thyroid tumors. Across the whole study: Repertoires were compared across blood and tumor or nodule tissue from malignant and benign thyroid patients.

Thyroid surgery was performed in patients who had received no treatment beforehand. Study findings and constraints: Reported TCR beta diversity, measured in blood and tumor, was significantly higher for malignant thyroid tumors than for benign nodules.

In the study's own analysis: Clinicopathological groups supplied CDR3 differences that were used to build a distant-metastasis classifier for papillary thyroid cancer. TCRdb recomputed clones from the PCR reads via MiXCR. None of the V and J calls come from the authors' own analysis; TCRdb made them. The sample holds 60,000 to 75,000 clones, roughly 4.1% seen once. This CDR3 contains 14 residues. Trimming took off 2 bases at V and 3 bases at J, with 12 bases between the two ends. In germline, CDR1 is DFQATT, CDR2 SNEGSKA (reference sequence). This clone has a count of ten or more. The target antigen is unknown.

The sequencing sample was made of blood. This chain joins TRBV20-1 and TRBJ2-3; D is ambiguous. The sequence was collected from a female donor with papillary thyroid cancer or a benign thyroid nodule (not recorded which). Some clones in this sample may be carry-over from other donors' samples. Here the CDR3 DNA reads TGCAGTGCTAGACGCGGACCCCCTACAGATACGCAGTATTTT. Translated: CSARRGPPTDTQYF.